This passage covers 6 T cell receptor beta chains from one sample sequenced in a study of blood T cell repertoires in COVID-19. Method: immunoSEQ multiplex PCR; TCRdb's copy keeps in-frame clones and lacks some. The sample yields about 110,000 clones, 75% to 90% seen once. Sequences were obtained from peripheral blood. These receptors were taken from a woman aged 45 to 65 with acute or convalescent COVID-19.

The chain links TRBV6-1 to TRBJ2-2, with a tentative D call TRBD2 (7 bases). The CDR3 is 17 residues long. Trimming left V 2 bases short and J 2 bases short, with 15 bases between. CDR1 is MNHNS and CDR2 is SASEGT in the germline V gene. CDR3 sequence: CASSERGGAGNTGELFF. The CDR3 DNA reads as TGTGCCAGCAGTGAAAGGGGGGGCGCAGGAAACACCGGGGAGCTGTTTTTT.

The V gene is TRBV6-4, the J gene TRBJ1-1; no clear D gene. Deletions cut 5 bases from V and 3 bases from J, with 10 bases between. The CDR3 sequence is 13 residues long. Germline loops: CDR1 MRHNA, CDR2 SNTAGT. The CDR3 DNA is TGTGCCAGCAGTATGCTCCGGGACACTGAAGCTTTCTTT. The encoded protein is CASSMLRDTEAFF.

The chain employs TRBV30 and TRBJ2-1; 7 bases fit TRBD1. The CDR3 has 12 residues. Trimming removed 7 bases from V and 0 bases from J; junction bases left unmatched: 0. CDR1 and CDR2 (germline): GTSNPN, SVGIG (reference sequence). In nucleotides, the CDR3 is TGTGCCTCAGGGGGCTCCTACAATGAGCAGTTCTTC. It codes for CASGGSYNEQFF.

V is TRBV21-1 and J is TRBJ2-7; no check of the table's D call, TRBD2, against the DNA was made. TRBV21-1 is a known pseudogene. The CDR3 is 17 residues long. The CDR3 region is CASSKGLPGQADCEQYF. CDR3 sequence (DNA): TGTGCCAGCAGCAAAGGACTACCCGGGCAGGCTGATTGCGAGCAGTACTTC.

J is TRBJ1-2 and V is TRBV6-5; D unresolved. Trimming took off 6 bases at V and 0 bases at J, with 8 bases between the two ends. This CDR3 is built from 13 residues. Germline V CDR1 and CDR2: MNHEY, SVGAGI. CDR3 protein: CASRISANYGYTF. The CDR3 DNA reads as TGTGCCAGCAGAATCAGTGCTAACTATGGCTACACCTTC.

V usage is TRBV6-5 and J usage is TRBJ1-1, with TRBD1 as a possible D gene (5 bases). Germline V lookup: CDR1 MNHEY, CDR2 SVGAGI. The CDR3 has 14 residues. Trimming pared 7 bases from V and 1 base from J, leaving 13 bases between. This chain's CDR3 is CASNFDQGNTEAFF. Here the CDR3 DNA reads TGTGCCAGCAACTTTGACCAGGGGAACACTGAAGCTTTCTTT.